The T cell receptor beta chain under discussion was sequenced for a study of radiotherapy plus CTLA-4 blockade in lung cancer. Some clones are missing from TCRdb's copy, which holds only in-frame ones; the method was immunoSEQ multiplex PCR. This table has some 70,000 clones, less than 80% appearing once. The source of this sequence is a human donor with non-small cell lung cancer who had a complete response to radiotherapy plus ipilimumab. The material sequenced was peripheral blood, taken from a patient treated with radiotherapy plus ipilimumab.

The CDR3 DNA sequence: TGTGCCAGCAGCTCCAGAGGGCTAGCGGGGCCCACAGATACGCAGTATTTT. Amino acid sequence: CASSSRGLAGPTDTQYF. J is TRBJ2-3 and V is TRBV7-2; 9 bases match TRBD2. Germline V gene lookup returns CDR1 SGHTA and CDR2 FQGNSA. The CDR3 totals 17 residues. V trimming: 4 bases; J trimming: 2 bases; junction bases outside the gene matches: 10.